Presented here are 13 T cell receptor beta chains from one specimen sequenced in a study of a mutant IDH1 vaccine in newly diagnosed glioma. No cognate antigen is known for these TCRs. Described time point: week 35, safety follow-up. Each dose delivered 300 ug of mutant IDH1 20-mer peptide subcutaneously with imiquimod. Generated by immunoSEQ multiplex PCR, the TCRdb table keeps only in-frame clones and is missing some. The sample lists more than 55,000 clones; 84% were seen once. The sample was PBMCs, taken from a glioma patient whose treatment included an IDH1 peptide vaccine. These receptors all come from a man aged 30 to 45 with glioma.

The genes are TRBV4-1 and TRBJ1-2; no clear D. CDR3 length: 18 residues. CDR1 is MGHRA and CDR2 is YSYEKL in the germline V gene. The V end was cut by 0 bases, the J end by 8 bases, with 25 bases between. CDR3: CASSQDPPTLTDTSGYTF. DNA for the CDR3: TGCGCCAGCAGCCAAGACCCTCCCACACTTACAGATACCTCGGGCTACACCTTC.

The chain couples TRBV25-1 to TRBJ2-3, with D possibly being TRBD2 (7 bases). Trimming removed 1 base from V and 4 bases from J, with 15 bases in between. The CDR3 runs to 16 residues. Looked up from germline, CDR1 is MGHDK and CDR2 is SYGVNS. CDR3 in DNA: TGTGCCAGCAGTGAATTGGGCGGGGGCGGCGCAGATACGCAGTATTTT. Residues: CASSELGGGGADTQYF.

The V and J genes are TRBV9 and TRBJ2-3, with D tentatively TRBD2 (6 bases). CDR3 size: 16 residues. The V end lost 0 bases, the J end lost 2 bases, and 13 bases lay between the germline ends. Germline V gene sequence: CDR1 SGDLS, CDR2 YYNGEE. The DNA of the CDR3 is TGTGCCAGCAGCGTAGTTGTGGGGGGATACACAGATACGCAGTATTTT. Translated, it gives CASSVVVGGYTDTQYF.

The J gene is TRBJ1-5, the V gene TRBV27; 10 bases align to TRBD1. This CDR3 spans 14 amino acids. The ends lost 5 bases at V and 4 bases at J; junction bases unmatched: 2. Germline assignment: CDR1 MNHEY and CDR2 SMNVEV (reference sequence). The CDR3 sequence: CASSDRGLNQPQHF. CDR3 nucleotide sequence: TGTGCCAGCAGTGACAGGGGGCTAAATCAGCCCCAGCATTTT.

The chain uses TRBV10-1 and TRBJ1-4, with TRBD1 matching 10 bases. Germline CDR1 is WNHNN and CDR2 is SYGVQD (reference sequence). The CDR3 runs to 14 residues. V lost 11 bases, J lost 6 bases, and 9 bases stayed unmatched. For the CDR3, the DNA is TGCGCCCCCAAAGGTGGGACAGGGGATGAAAAACTGTTTTTT. This sequence encodes CAPKGGTGDEKLFF.

The chain recombines TRBV6-1 with TRBJ2-5; a weak D match, TRBD1 (5 bases). CDR1 is MNHNS and CDR2 is SASEGT in the germline V gene. V was shortened by 6 bases and J by 5 bases, with 10 bases between the two germline ends. The CDR3 is 12 residues long. The CDR3, as DNA: TGTGCCAGCAGCAGGGTTCGGGAGACCCAGTACTTC. Amino acid sequence: CASSRVRETQYF.

This clone appeared a few times. The chain links TRBV4-1 to TRBJ1-1; 9 bases map to TRBD1. This CDR3 is 14 amino acids long. J lost 4 bases, V lost 3 bases, and 3 bases had no gene match. Germline CDR1 is MGHRA and CDR2 is YSYEKL. CDR3 coding DNA: TGCGCCAGCAGCCAGGACAGGGGTTTCACTGAAGCTTTCTTT. Amino acid sequence: CASSQDRGFTEAFF.

This clone was seen more than once but under ten times. The chain has TRBV10-3 and TRBJ1-1; 9 bases agree with TRBD1. The germline V gene encodes CDR1 ENHRY and CDR2 SYGVKD. Unmatched junction bases numbered 11, after V lost 4 bases and J lost 5 bases. This CDR3 is built from 16 residues. The CDR3 bases are TGTGCCATCAGTGGGATAACAGGGGGCAGCGATACTGAAGCTTTCTTT. Amino acid sequence: CAISGITGGSDTEAFF.

The chain joins TRBV27 to TRBJ2-7; 8 positions match TRBD1. The V gene end was trimmed by 5 bases and the J gene end by 3 bases; junction bases not matched to a gene: 12. Looked up from germline, CDR1 is MNHEY and CDR2 is SMNVEV (reference sequence). The CDR3 spans 16 residues. CDR3 region: CASSPPSGQGFYEQYF. The CDR3 DNA sequence: TGTGCCAGCAGTCCCCCCTCCGGACAGGGATTCTACGAGCAGTACTTC.

This clone was counted a single time. The rearrangement links TRBV11-2 to TRBJ1-4; D is uncertain. This CDR3 region has 17 residues. V lost 7 bases and J 0 bases, leaving 18 bases between the germline ends. From germline, CDR1 is SGHAT and CDR2 FQNNGV. The CDR3 DNA sequence: TGTGCCAGCACCTCACGCTACGGAGATGCAACTAATGAAAAACTGTTTTTT. Translated, it gives CASTSRYGDATNEKLFF.

The chain uses TRBV2 and TRBJ1-4; possible D gene TRBD1, 6 bases. The V and J ends lost 6 bases and 0 bases respectively, with 23 bases between them. Germline CDR1 SNHLY, CDR2 FYNNEI. This CDR3 has 19 residues. The CDR3 spells CASRLLQDRAFATNEKLFF. The CDR3 DNA is TGTGCCAGCAGGCTACTACAGGACAGAGCATTTGCAACTAATGAAAAACTGTTTTTT.

V is TRBV7-9 and J is TRBJ2-7; tentative D call: TRBD2 (5 bases). The CDR3 is made up of 13 amino acids. The germline V and J ends were trimmed by 4 bases and 2 bases, with 9 bases remaining between them. Per germline, CDR1 SEHNR and CDR2 FQNEAQ (reference sequence). DNA of the CDR3: TGTGCCAGCAGCTCGAGGGAGACCTACGAGCAGTACTTC. This sequence encodes CASSSRETYEQYF.

The J gene is TRBJ2-7, the V gene TRBV5-8; D possibly uses TRBD1 or TRBD2 (5 bases each). Germline V gene lookup returns CDR1 SGHTS and CDR2 YDEGEE. V shed 5 bases and J shed 6 bases, with 15 bases lying between them. The CDR3 consists of 13 residues. This CDR3 reads CASRWPRGPEQYF. CDR3 nucleotides: TGTGCCAGCAGGTGGCCGAGGGGTCCCGAGCAGTACTTC. Complete variable domain (other parts from reference TRBV5-8 and TRBJ2-7): EAGVTQSPTHLIKTRGQQATLRCSPISGHTSVYWYQQALGLGLQFLLWYDEGEERNRGNFPPRFSGRQFPNYSSELNVNALELEDSALYLCASRWPRGPEQYFGPGTRLTVT.